Listed below are T cell receptor beta chains from one sample, sequenced in a study of cytomegalovirus exposure and HLA in healthy donors. Repertoires were generated with immunoSEQ multiplex PCR, while TCRdb's copy carries only in-frame clones and drops some. With about 150,000 clones in the sample, the ten largest clones hold around 1.5%. Sequences were obtained from PBMCs. The receptors originated from a woman in her forties or fifties in good health and CMV-seronegative. The CDR3 runs from the conserved cysteine through the conserved F or W. A D gene is named only where the DNA matches it firmly.

>TRBJ1-2|TRBV30|.
TGTGCCTGGAGTGTGGGGACACCTAATGGCTACACCTTC
CAWSVGTPNGYTF
>TRBJ2-5|TRBV14|TRBD2
TGTGCCAGCAGCCAAGAGACCCTAGCGGGCCAAGAGACCCAGTACTTC
CASSQETLAGQETQYF
>TRBJ1-2|TRBV30|.
TGTGCCTGGAGTGTTTTCAGGGGAGGGAACACCTTC
CAWSVFRGGNTF
>TRBJ2-5|TRBV5-1|TRBD2
TGCGCCAGCAGCTTGGAGGGAGCGGGGGAAGAGACCCAGTACTTC
CASSLEGAGEETQYF
>TRBJ2-3|TRBV7-9|.
TGTGCCAGCACCGTGGGGATGGGGGGACGCACAGATACGCAGTATTTT
CASTVGMGGRTDTQYF
>TRBJ2-1|TRBV15|.
TGTGCCACCAGCGGCGAAGAGCGGGCAAATGAGCAGTTCTTC
CATSGEERANEQFF
>TRBJ2-1|TRBV28|.
TGTGCCAGCAGTTTTCGTCTTCGGGGGGCTCTCAATGAGCAGTTCTTC
CASSFRLRGALNEQFF
>TRBJ2-2|TRBV9|.
TGTGCCAGCACCCCGGGACTTCACACCGGGGAGCTGTTTTTT
CASTPGLHTGELFF
>TRBJ2-3|TRBV28|.
TGTGCCAGCACCTACCGAGACTTCACAGATACGCAGTATTTT
CASTYRDFTDTQYF
>TRBJ1-2|TRBV5-1|TRBD1
TGCGCCAGCAGCTCGCCGGGACAGGGATCCAGCTATGGCTACACCTTC
CASSSPGQGSSYGYTF
>TRBJ2-5|TRBV30|TRBD2
TGTGCCTGGTCGACTAGCGGGAGGGAGACCCAGTACTTC
CAWSTSGRETQYF
>TRBJ2-2|TRBV4-1|TRBD2
TGCGCCAGCAGCCATGGGACTAGCGGGAGATACACCGGGGAGCTGTTTTTT
CASSHGTSGRYTGELFF
>TRBJ2-2|TRBV19|TRBD2
TGTGCCAGTTCTAGCGGGACGAACACCGGGGAGCTGTTTTTT
CASSSGTNTGELFF
>TRBJ2-1|TRBV7-9|.
TGTGCCAGCAGGCTAGTGTACGAGCAGTTCTTC
CASRLVYEQFF
>TRBJ2-1|TRBV6-5|.
TGTGCCAGCAGAAAGGGTGGCGAGGGCAATGAGCAGTTCTTC
CASRKGGEGNEQFF
>TRBJ1-2|TRBV2|TRBD1
TGTGCCAGCAATACCATCAGGGGGAGCTATGGCTACACCTTC
CASNTIRGSYGYTF
>TRBJ1-2|TRBV4-2|TRBD1
TGTGCCAGCAGCCAAGACCCAGGGGGAGACTATGGCTACACCTTC
CASSQDPGGDYGYTF
>TRBJ2-5|TRBV4-2|TRBD2
TGTGCCAGCAGCCAAGATCTGCCGGGGGGGCCGTCGGAGACCCAGTACTTC
CASSQDLPGGPSETQYF
>TRBJ2-2|TRBV7-2|TRBD1
TGTGCCAGCAGCTTAGATCGGCAGGGGGCTGTAAGTGCCGGGGAGCTGTTTTTT
CASSLDRQGAVSAGELFF
>TRBJ1-1|TRBV6-5|.
TGTGCCAGCAGTTACTCGGGCATAGTGAACACTGAAGCTTTCTTT
CASSYSGIVNTEAFF
>TRBJ2-7|TRBV4-2|TRBD1
TGTGCCAGCAGCCCATTTTCCGGACAGGGCTACGAGCAGTACTTC
CASSPFSGQGYEQYF
>TRBJ1-1|TRBV28|.
TGTGCCAGCAGTTTCAGGGGCGCCATGAACACTGAAGCTTTCTTT
CASSFRGAMNTEAFF
>TRBJ1-3|TRBV10-3|TRBD1
TGTGCCACCACAGGCCTGACAGGGCTCTCTGGAAACACCATATATTTT
CATTGLTGLSGNTIYF
>TRBJ1-6|TRBV6-1|TRBD1
TGTGCCAGCACTATAGAGGACGGGACAGACTCACCCCTCCACTTT
CASTIEDGTDSPLHF
>TRBJ1-1|TRBV12-5|.
TGTGCTAGTGGTTTAAGCGCTGAAGCTTTCTTT
CASGLSAEAFF
>TRBJ2-2|TRBV4-2|TRBD1
TGTGCCAGCAGCTCAACAGGGGTGGCGAACACCGGGGAGCTGTTTTTT
CASSSTGVANTGELFF
>TRBJ2-2|TRBV7-6|.
TGTGCCAGCAGCTTGAGGTCCTTCACCGGGGAGCTGTTTTTT
CASSLRSFTGELFF
>TRBJ2-7|TRBV4-2|TRBD1
TGTGCCAGCAGCCAGGGACAGGGGGTCGGCTACGAGCAGTACTTC
CASSQGQGVGYEQYF
>TRBJ1-1|TRBV6-1|.
TGTGCCAGCAGTGAAGTAGGGGAAACTGAAGCTTTCTTT
CASSEVGETEAFF
>TRBJ1-5|TRBV19|.
TGTGCCAGTAGTGAATGGGCAGGAAATCAGCCCCAGCATTTT
CASSEWAGNQPQHF
>TRBJ1-1|TRBV28|TRBD1
TGTGCCAGCCTTACGGTTAGGGGGCCCTTCACTGAAGCTTTCTTT
CASLTVRGPFTEAFF
>TRBJ1-2|TRBV11-2|.
TGTGCCAGCAGCTGCGGGGGCTACACCTTC
CASSCGGYTF
>TRBJ1-4|TRBV9|.
TGTGCCAGCAGCGGAACCCAGGGGTTTGGTGAAAAACTGTTTTTT
CASSGTQGFGEKLFF
>TRBJ2-5|TRBV28|TRBD2
TGTGCCAGCAGTTTGGCGGGGGGTACGGGAGGGGAGACCCAGTACTTC
CASSLAGGTGGETQYF
>TRBJ2-7|TRBV5-1|.
TGCGCCAGCAGCTTGCAGCCAGGGGTCAACGAGCAGTACTTC
CASSLQPGVNEQYF
>TRBJ1-2|TRBV7-2|.
TGTGCCAGCACCCAGGACAGTTATGGCTACACCTTC
CASTQDSYGYTF
>TRBJ1-2|TRBV11-2|.
TGTGCCAGCAGCCTAGGGAGGGTGGGGAATGGCTACACCTTC
CASSLGRVGNGYTF
>TRBJ1-1|TRBV6-5|TRBD1
TGTGCCAGCAGTTACCGGGACAGGCTAACTGAAGCTTTCTTT
CASSYRDRLTEAFF
>TRBJ1-2|TRBV28|.
TGTGCCAGCAGTTTAGCCGGACAGAACTATGGCTACACCTTC
CASSLAGQNYGYTF
>TRBJ2-3|TRBV7-9|TRBD2
TGTGCCAGCAGCCCTTCAGCGGGAGGGCCAACAGATACGCAGTATTTT
CASSPSAGGPTDTQYF
>TRBJ1-2|TRBV9|.
TGTGCCAGCAGCATGCCAGGTGGCTACACCTTC
CASSMPGGYTF
>TRBJ2-5|TRBV25-1|TRBD2
TGTGCCAGCAGGCCAATTCTAGCGGAAGAGACCCAGTACTTC
CASRPILAEETQYF
>TRBJ1-4|TRBV5-6|TRBD1
TGTGCCAGCAGGGGGGACAGGGGATGGGAAAAACTGTTTTTT
CASRGDRGWEKLFF
>TRBJ1-2|TRBV6-5|.
TGTGCCAGCAGTTACTGGGAGGGTAGGGATGGCTACACCTTC
CASSYWEGRDGYTF
>TRBJ1-4|TRBV18|.
TGTGCCAGCTCACCACCGGGGACATTTGGGGAAAAACTGTTTTTT
CASSPPGTFGEKLFF
>TRBJ2-2|TRBV7-9|TRBD1
TGTGCCAGCAGCCCGACAGGGCAGGTCACCGGGGAGCTGTTTTTT
CASSPTGQVTGELFF
>TRBJ2-1|TRBV29-1|.
TGCAGCGTAGACAAACAGGGTGATGAGCAGTTCTTC
CSVDKQGDEQFF
>TRBJ2-1|TRBV28|.
TGTGCCAGCGTAGCGGATGGATACAATGAGCAGTTCTTC
CASVADGYNEQFF
>TRBJ1-2|TRBV5-1|.
TGCGCCAGCAGCCCAGGGGTTGACTATGGCTACACCTTC
CASSPGVDYGYTF
>TRBJ1-6|TRBV30|.
TGTGCCTGGAGTGTACCGAGGAGCTCCTATAATTCACCCCTCCACTTT
CAWSVPRSSYNSPLHF
>TRBJ1-2|TRBV28|TRBD1
TGTGCCAGCAGACCAGGGGGCTATGGCTACACCTTC
CASRPGGYGYTF
>TRBJ2-7|TRBV28|TRBD2
TGTGCCAGCAGCTTAGGGACTAGCGGGACCTACGAGCAGTACTTC
CASSLGTSGTYEQYF
>TRBJ2-3|TRBV5-4|.
TGTGCCAGCAGCACCGGACTTTCTAGCACAGATACGCAGTATTTT
CASSTGLSSTDTQYF
>TRBJ2-7|TRBV7-8|.
TGTGCCAGCAGCCTCCGACGGGACTACGAGCAGTACTTC
CASSLRRDYEQYF